The 10 T cell receptor beta chains listed next were all sequenced from one sample in a study of human T cells and chemical hapten exposure. The sample's time point: patch test 1, 2 weeks after DPC sensitization. As for treatment: therapeutic diphenylcyclopropenone sensitization with weekly scalp DPC. From the RACE reads, TCRdb called clonotypes with MiXCR, one entry per CDR3 protein. This sample has a few hundred thousand distinct CDR3 sequences, with roughly 5% found just once. Sequencing was performed on whole blood, taken in connection with sensitization to the hapten diphenylcyclopropenone (DPC). All receptors derive from a woman between 45 and 60 years old with alopecia areata. Some clones in this sample may be carry-over from other donors' samples.

This clonotype was counted at least ten times. The chain carries TRBV7-9 and TRBJ2-6, with D uncertain. Germline lookup yields CDR1 SEHNR and CDR2 FQNEAQ (reference sequence). Trimming pared 2 bases from V and 0 bases from J, leaving 14 bases between. The CDR3 consists of 18 residues. The CDR3 loop reads CASSLIIGKISGANVLTF. CDR3 nucleotide sequence: TGTGCCAGCAGCTTAATCATCGGCAAGATCTCTGGGGCCAACGTCCTGACTTTC.

This clonotype came up many times. J is TRBJ2-5 and V is TRBV12-3 or TRBV12-4, with a weak D call TRBD1 (8 bases). V lost 0 bases and J lost 1, with 15 bases in between. The CDR3 is 17 residues long. Here the CDR3 DNA reads TGTGCCAGCAGTTTAGCTGGGGGGGACAGGCCCCAAGAGACCCAGTACTTC. Encoded protein: CASSLAGGDRPQETQYF.

This clonotype was recorded many times. The chain combines TRBV11-2 with TRBJ2-7, with D perhaps assigned TRBD1 or TRBD2 (5 bases each). The CDR3 sequence is 15 residues long. Trimming stripped 2 bases from V and 2 bases from J, with 13 bases between. Germline lookup yields CDR1 SGHAT and CDR2 FQNNGV. The CDR3 nucleotides are TGTGCCAGCAGCTTATCTGGGACCCCGGCCTACGAGCAGTACTTC. Its protein product is CASSLSGTPAYEQYF.

This clonotype was counted ten times or more. V is TRBV13 and J is TRBJ2-4; TRBD2 might be the D (5 bases). This CDR3 comprises 14 residues. CDR1 and CDR2 (germline): PRHDT, FYEKMQ (reference sequence). Trimming stripped 2 bases from V and 7 bases from J, with 12 bases between. The CDR3 DNA follows: TGTGCCAGCAGCTTAAGAGGGATGGGTAACATTCAGTACTTC. This translates into CASSLRGMGNIQYF.

This clonotype came up a few times. V usage is TRBV10-3 and J usage is TRBJ1-5; the D is unclear. The V end was cut by 2 bases, the J end by 4 bases, with 6 bases between. The germline V gene has CDR1 ENHRY and CDR2 SYGVKD. The CDR3 runs 13 residues. In DNA form, the CDR3 reads TGTGCCATCAGTGAGGGGGTGAATCAGCCCCAGCATTTT. Protein sequence: CAISEGVNQPQHF.

The rearrangement joins TRBV6-2 or TRBV6-3 to TRBJ1-1; a possible D gene is TRBD1 (6 bases). Germline CDR1 reads MNHEY; CDR2 reads SVGEGT. The CDR3 length is 14 residues. V shed 6 bases and J shed 1 base, with 12 bases lying between them. The CDR3 nucleotides are TGTGCCAGCAGGGTCGCGGGGGCGAACACTGAAGCTTTCTTT. The encoded protein is CASRVAGANTEAFF.

This clonotype has just a few counts. V usage is TRBV2 and J usage is TRBJ2-5, with a weak D call TRBD1 (6 bases). The CDR3 totals 14 residues. V was trimmed by 6 bases and J by 5 bases, leaving 16 bases between them. CDR1 is SNHLY and CDR2 is FYNNEI in the germline V gene. The CDR3 DNA is TGTGCCAGCAGGCTCACAGGGCCCTCGGAGACCCAGTACTTC. This gives the protein CASRLTGPSETQYF.

This clonotype has more than one count but fewer than ten. V and J are TRBV3-1 and TRBJ2-1, with 13 bases that match TRBD2. Germline assignment: CDR1 LGHDT and CDR2 YNNKEL (reference sequence). V was pared by 4 bases and J by 7 bases, with 7 bases of the junction left unmatched. CDR3 length: 16 amino acids. CDR3 nucleotides: TGTGCCAGCAGCCCCTCGACTAGCGGGAGGATAAATGAGCAGTTCTTC. Translation gives CASSPSTSGRINEQFF.

In this sample, this clonotype turned up many times. The chain employs TRBV11-2 and TRBJ2-5; D is uncertain. CDR3 length equals 14 residues. Trimming stripped 2 bases from V and 5 bases from J, with 12 bases between. Germline CDR1 is SGHAT and CDR2 is FQNNGV. CDR3 nucleotides: TGTGCCAGCAGCTTATCTGTCGTCGGGGAGACCCAGTACTTC. Its protein is CASSLSVVGETQYF.

As DNA, the CDR3 is TGTGCCAGCAGTTTCAGGAGCCTTTCCTACGAGCAGTACTTC. Protein sequence: CASSFRSLSYEQYF. This chain links TRBV28 with TRBJ2-7; D not certain. Germline loops: CDR1 MDHEN, CDR2 SYDVKM. Trimming took off 3 bases at V and 1 base at J, with 10 bases between the two ends. The CDR3 consists of 14 residues. Variable domain in full (rest from reference TRBV28 and TRBJ2-7): DVKVTQSSRYLVKRTGEKVFLECVQDMDHENMFWYRQDPGLGLRLIYFSYDVKMKEKGDIPEGYSVSREKKERFSLILESASTNQTSMYLCASSFRSLSYEQYFGPGTRLTVT.